Frequency places the clone carrying this T cell receptor (beta chain) as medium-sized. Its antigen is unknown. The sequenced fragment ends 3 residues before the CDR3 boundary, so the rest is inferred from the germline J gene. The sample originates from a study of T cell clonality in common variable immunodeficiency. Repertoires were generated with immunoSEQ multiplex PCR, while TCRdb's copy carries only in-frame clones and drops some. Recorded for this sample: 8,000 to 9,500 clones. CDR3 length: 15 amino acids. J lost 4 bases, V lost 3 bases, and 5 bases had no gene match. The germline V gene encodes CDR1 MDHEN and CDR2 SYDVKM. General observations from the study: TCRbeta clonality was increased in CVID versus healthy controls. Authors noted CVID clonality's cause needs subpopulation repertoire sequencing. Reportedly, TCR beta sequences from common variable immunodeficiency showed fewer deletions and N-nucleotide insertions.

Of CVID subjects, about 15 were female and 29 male, mean age roughly 40. Material: peripheral blood mononuclear cells. This TCR was sampled from a human donor with common variable immunodeficiency. The gene calls are TRBV28 and TRBJ2-5; 10 positions agree with TRBD2. CDR3 protein: CASSFGSGRRETQYF. The sequenced CDR3 bases are TGTGCCAGCAGTTTTGGTAGCGGGAGGAGAGAGACC.